Sequencing of this T cell receptor beta chain was carried out in a study of cytomegalovirus exposure and HLA in healthy donors. Germline values: CDR1 SQVTM, CDR2 ANQGSEA. CDR3 size: 13 residues. V lost 7 bases and J lost 3, with 15 bases in between. Study results and limitations: For most TCR beta V segments, an earlier analysis put the productive rate at about 87% or about 30% of the time. In presence/absence analyses, roughly uniform sequencing depth across donors was assumed.

With respect to this clone: Its antigen is unidentified.

The study ran its PCR with 60 Vbeta and 13 Jbeta primers. Here immunoSEQ multiplex PCR was the method, and the copy in TCRdb shows in-frame clones only, minus some. The repertoire has around 120,000 clones, about 70% of them found once; the top ten carry approximately 2.5%. The J gene is TRBJ1-1, the V gene TRBV29-1, with D perhaps TRBD1 (5 bases). This TCR derives from a man aged 45-65 years in good health and CMV-seropositive. What was sequenced was PBMCs. The CDR3 here is CSGTGRRDTEAFF. The CDR3 DNA sequence: TGCAGCGGGACGGGACGGAGGGACACTGAAGCTTTCTTT.